One sample yielded the 14 T cell receptor beta chains listed below, sequenced in a study of beta chain features in type 1 diabetes. Study-wide findings and caveats: Researchers report that Type 1 diabetes patients had moderately but significantly shorter TCRB CDR3s across all four CD4+ subsets.

All of the isolated RNA was reverse transcribed, so expressed TCRB transcripts were sequenced. The assay was immunoSEQ multiplex PCR, and TCRdb's table has in-frame clones only and misses some. The sample has a few hundred thousand clones, about 13% seen once; the top ten hold roughly 0.015%. For these TCRs, the target antigens are not known. The source material was naive CD4+ T cells from blood. Every receptor here comes from a woman in her late teens or twenties with type 1 diabetes.

Only a few counts were recorded for this clone. The CDR3 reads CASSPSGVLGAGANVLTF. In nucleotides, the CDR3 is TGTGCCAGCAGCCCTAGCGGGGTGTTGGGAGCTGGGGCCAACGTCCTGACTTTC. The chain combines TRBV7-2 with TRBJ2-6; 9 positions agree with TRBD2. The V gene end was trimmed by 5 bases and the J gene end by 2 bases; junction bases not matched to a gene: 10. Germline V gene sequence: CDR1 SGHTA, CDR2 FQGNSA. This CDR3 has 18 amino acids.

This chain connects TRBV9 to TRBJ2-1; no definite D call. CDR1 and CDR2 (germline): SGDLS, YYNGEE. V lost 0 bases and J 5 bases, leaving 15 bases between the germline ends. The CDR3 totals 16 residues. CDR3 protein: CASSVALVPGHNEQFF. CDR3 bases: TGTGCCAGCAGCGTAGCTCTTGTCCCTGGCCACAATGAGCAGTTCTTC.

This chain connects TRBV5-1 to TRBJ2-3; tentative D call: TRBD2 (6 bases). CDR1 and CDR2 from the germline V gene are SGHRS and YFSETQ. The CDR3 loop spans 13 amino acids. V gave up 2 bases and J gave up 6 bases, with 10 bases separating them. CDR3 coding DNA: TGCGCCAGCAGCTTCGACCGGGGGGATACGCAGTATTTT. Translated, it gives CASSFDRGDTQYF. The variable domain in full, with the rest retrieved from reference TRBV5-1 and TRBJ2-3, is KAGVTQTPRYLIKTRGQQVTLSCSPISGHRSVSWYQQTPGQGLQFLFEYFSETQRNKGNFPGRFSGRQFSNSRSEMNVSTLELGDSALYLCASSFDRGDTQYFGPGTRLTVL.

This chain uses TRBV9 with TRBJ1-2; tentative D call: TRBD1 (5 bases). Germline loops: CDR1 SGDLS, CDR2 YYNGEE. Trimming shortened V by 6 bases and J by 2 bases, and 14 bases separated the two germline ends. This CDR3 contains 14 residues. In DNA form, the CDR3 reads TGTGCCAGCACTCTGCTGGGGCTGAACTATGGCTACACCTTC. Amino acid sequence: CASTLLGLNYGYTF.

J is TRBJ2-7 and V is TRBV28, with 11 nucleotides matching TRBD1. The CDR3 is made up of 13 amino acids. Looked up from germline, CDR1 is MDHEN and CDR2 is SYDVKM. J gave up 3 bases and V 7 bases, and 2 bases lay outside the gene matches. CDR3 sequence (DNA): TGTGCCAGCACCGGGACAGGGGGCTACGAGCAGTACTTC. Amino acids: CASTGTGGYEQYF.

Only a few counts were recorded for this clone. The chain links TRBV6-5 to TRBJ2-3; the match to TRBD2 covers 8 bases. CDR3 length: 15 amino acids. V shed 3 bases and J 1 base; nucleotides not matched to a gene: 3. Germline V gene lookup returns CDR1 MNHEY and CDR2 SVGAGI. The CDR3 region is CASSYSSGGTDTQYF. The CDR3 DNA is TGTGCCAGCAGTTATAGTAGCGGGGGCACAGATACGCAGTATTTT.

The chain couples TRBV7-3 to TRBJ1-2; tentatively, D is TRBD1 (5 bases). Trimming removed 2 bases at V and 0 bases at J, with 7 bases between. This CDR3 is 14 amino acids long. The V gene's germline CDR1 is SGHTA and CDR2 FQGTGA. As DNA, the CDR3 is TGTGCCAGCAGCTTATTAGGGGCTAACTATGGCTACACCTTC. Translating it yields CASSLLGANYGYTF.

This clone appeared a few times. This chain connects TRBV11-3 to TRBJ2-2, with D hard to call. CDR1 is SGHNT and CDR2 is YENEEA in the germline V gene. V gave up 6 bases and J gave up 6 bases, with 11 bases separating them. The CDR3 totals 13 residues. The CDR3 DNA reads as TGTGCCAGCAGTCCAGGCCTCGCCGGGGAGCTGTTTTTT. It encodes CASSPGLAGELFF.

The V and J genes are TRBV30 and TRBJ1-4, with 8 positions matching TRBD1. V was pared by 4 bases and J by 7 bases, with 8 bases of the junction left unmatched. The V gene's germline CDR1 is GTSNPN and CDR2 SVGIG (reference sequence). The CDR3 is 14 amino acids. DNA of the CDR3: TGTGCCTGGACCCCAACAGGGGGGAGTGAAAAACTGTTTTTT. It encodes CAWTPTGGSEKLFF. The full variable domain, rest sourced from reference TRBV30 and TRBJ1-4, is SQTIHQWPATLVQPVGSPLSLECTVEGTSNPNLYWYRQAAGRGLQLLFYSVGIGQISSEVPQNLSASRPQDRQFILSSKKLLLSDSGFYLCAWTPTGGSEKLFFGSGTQLSVL.

The chain carries TRBV5-1 and TRBJ2-7, with TRBD2 identical over 8 bases. CDR3 length: 14 residues. Germline V lookup: CDR1 SGHRS, CDR2 YFSETQ. Trimming removed 0 bases from V and 2 bases from J; junction bases left unmatched: 1. The CDR3 protein is CASSLAGGPYEQYV. CDR3 nucleotides: TGCGCCAGCAGCTTGGCGGGAGGGCCCTACGAGCAGTACGTC.

This clone has more than one count but fewer than ten. This CDR3 is also generated by other DNA sequences in the sample. The V gene is TRBV18, the J gene TRBJ1-1; the D is unclear. V was pared by 3 bases and J by 4 bases, with 9 bases between. The germline CDR1 and CDR2 sequences are KGHSH and LQKENI. CDR3 length: 13 residues. Here the CDR3 reads CASSPEGGTEAFF. The CDR3 coding sequence is TGTGCCAGCTCACCCGAGGGTGGCACTGAAGCTTTCTTT.

The chain links TRBV11-1 to TRBJ2-1, with D uncertain. This CDR3 is 11 amino acids long. Between the trimmed V and J ends, which lost 5 bases and 7 bases, there was a span of 6 bases. CDR1 and CDR2 (germline): SGHAT, FQDESV (reference sequence). CDR3 DNA sequence: TGTGCCAGCAGCCGAGGTAATGAGCAGTTCTTC. The encoded protein is CASSRGNEQFF.

This clone has a handful of counts. This chain joins TRBV7-2 and TRBJ2-3, with 10 bases fitting TRBD1. With 5 bases clipped from V and 0 bases from J, the junction kept 5 bases outside the gene matches. The CDR3 has 16 amino acids. Germline-derived CDR1 and CDR2 are SGHTA and FQGNSA. The CDR3 nucleotides read TGTGCCAGCAGCCGTCGGACAGGGGGGAGCACAGATACGCAGTATTTT. As protein: CASSRRTGGSTDTQYF. Full variable domain (outside the CDR3, taken from reference TRBV7-2 and TRBJ2-3): GAGVSQSPSNKVTEKGKDVELRCDPISGHTALYWYRQSLGQGLEFLIYFQGNSAPDKSGLPSDRFSAERTGGSVSTLTIQRTQQEDSAVYLCASSRRTGGSTDTQYFGPGTRLTVL.

This clone was counted a few times. This CDR3 reads CASSPSSGFLQDTQYF. For the CDR3, the DNA is TGTGCCAGCTCCCCTTCTTCGGGATTCCTCCAAGATACGCAGTATTTT. The rearrangement uses TRBV18 and TRBJ2-3; D may be TRBD2 (5 bases). CDR3 length equals 16 residues. Germline V CDR1 and CDR2: KGHSH, LQKENI. With 6 bases removed from V and 5 bases from J, the gap between germline ends came to 21 bases.